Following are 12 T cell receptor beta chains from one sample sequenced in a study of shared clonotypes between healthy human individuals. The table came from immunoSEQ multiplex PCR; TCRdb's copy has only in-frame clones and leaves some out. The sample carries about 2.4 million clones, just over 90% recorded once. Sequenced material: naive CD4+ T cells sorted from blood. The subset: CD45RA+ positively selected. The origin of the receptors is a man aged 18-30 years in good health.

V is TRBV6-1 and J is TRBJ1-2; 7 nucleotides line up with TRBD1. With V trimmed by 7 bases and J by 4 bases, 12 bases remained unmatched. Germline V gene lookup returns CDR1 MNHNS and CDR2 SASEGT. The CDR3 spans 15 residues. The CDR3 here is CASNPTTGNTYGYTF. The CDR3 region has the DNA TGTGCCAGCAACCCCACGACAGGGAATACCTATGGCTACACCTTC.

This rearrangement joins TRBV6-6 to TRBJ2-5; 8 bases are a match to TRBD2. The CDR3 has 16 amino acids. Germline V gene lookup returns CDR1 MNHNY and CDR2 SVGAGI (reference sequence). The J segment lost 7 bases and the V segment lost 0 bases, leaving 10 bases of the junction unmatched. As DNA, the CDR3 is TGTGCCAGCAGTTACTCGGCCAGCGGGAGCGGCGGGACCCAGTACTTC. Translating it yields CASSYSASGSGGTQYF.

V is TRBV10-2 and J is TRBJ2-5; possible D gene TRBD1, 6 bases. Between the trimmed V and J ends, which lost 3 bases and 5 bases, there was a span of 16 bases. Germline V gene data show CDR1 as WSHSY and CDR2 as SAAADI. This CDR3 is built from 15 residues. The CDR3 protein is CASSDTQGFTETQYF. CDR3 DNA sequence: TGCGCCAGCAGTGATACTCAGGGGTTTACGGAGACCCAGTACTTC.

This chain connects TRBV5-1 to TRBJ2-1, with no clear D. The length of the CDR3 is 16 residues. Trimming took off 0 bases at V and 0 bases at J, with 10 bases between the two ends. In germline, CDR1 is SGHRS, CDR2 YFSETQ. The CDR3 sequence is CASSLDGYSSYNEQFF. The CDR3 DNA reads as TGCGCCAGCAGCTTGGACGGGTATAGCTCCTACAATGAGCAGTTCTTC.

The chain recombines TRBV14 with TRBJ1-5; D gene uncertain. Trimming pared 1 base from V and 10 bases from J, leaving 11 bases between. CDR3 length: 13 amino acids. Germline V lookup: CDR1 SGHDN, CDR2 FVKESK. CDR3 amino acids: CASSQGYNRPQHF. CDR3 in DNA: TGTGCCAGCAGCCAAGGGTATAATCGACCCCAGCATTTT.

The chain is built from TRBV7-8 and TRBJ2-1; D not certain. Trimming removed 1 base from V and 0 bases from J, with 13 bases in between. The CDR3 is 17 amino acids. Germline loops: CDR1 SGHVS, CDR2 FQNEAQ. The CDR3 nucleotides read TGTGCCAGCAGCTTAGAGGTCGGCGCGAGCTCCTACAATGAGCAGTTCTTC. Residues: CASSLEVGASSYNEQFF.

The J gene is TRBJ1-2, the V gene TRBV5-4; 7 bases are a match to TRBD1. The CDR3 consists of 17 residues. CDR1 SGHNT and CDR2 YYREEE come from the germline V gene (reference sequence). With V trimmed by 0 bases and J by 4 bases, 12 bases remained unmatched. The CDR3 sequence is CASSLDGQAAGVYGYTF. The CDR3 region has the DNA TGTGCCAGCAGCTTGGACGGACAGGCAGCGGGGGTCTATGGCTACACCTTC.

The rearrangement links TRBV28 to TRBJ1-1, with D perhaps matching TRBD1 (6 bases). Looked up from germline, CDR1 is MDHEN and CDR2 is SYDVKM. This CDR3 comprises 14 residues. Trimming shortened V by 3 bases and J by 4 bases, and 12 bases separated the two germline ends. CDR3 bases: TGTGCCAGCAGTTTTTCTCGAGGGGGCACTGAAGCTTTCTTT. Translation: CASSFSRGGTEAFF.

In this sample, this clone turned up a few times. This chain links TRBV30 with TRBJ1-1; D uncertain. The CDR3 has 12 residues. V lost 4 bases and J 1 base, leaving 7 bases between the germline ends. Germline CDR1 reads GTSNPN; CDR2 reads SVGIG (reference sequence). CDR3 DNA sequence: TGTGCCTGGATACTAGGGAACACTGAAGCTTTCTTT. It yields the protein CAWILGNTEAFF.

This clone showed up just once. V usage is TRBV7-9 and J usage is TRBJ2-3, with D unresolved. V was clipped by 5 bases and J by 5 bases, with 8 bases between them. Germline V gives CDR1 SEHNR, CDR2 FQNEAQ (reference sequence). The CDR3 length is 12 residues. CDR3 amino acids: CASSPRLDTQYF. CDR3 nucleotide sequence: TGTGCCAGCAGCCCCCGTTTAGATACGCAGTATTTT.

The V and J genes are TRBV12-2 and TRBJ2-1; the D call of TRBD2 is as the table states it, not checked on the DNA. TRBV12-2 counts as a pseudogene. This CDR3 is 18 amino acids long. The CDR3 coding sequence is TGTGCAAGTCGCTCTCGACCGGGACTAGCGGGGGATCGCAATGAGCAGTTCTTC. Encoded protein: CASRSRPGLAGDRNEQFF.

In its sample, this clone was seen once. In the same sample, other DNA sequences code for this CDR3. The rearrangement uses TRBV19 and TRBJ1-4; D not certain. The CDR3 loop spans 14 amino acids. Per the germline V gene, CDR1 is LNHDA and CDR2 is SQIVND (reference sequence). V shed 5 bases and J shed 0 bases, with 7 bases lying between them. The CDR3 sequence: CASSGRATNEKLFF. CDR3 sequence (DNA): TGTGCCAGTAGTGGGCGCGCAACTAATGAAAAACTGTTTTTT.